This T cell receptor (beta chain) was captured in a study of graft-versus-host responses after intestinal transplantation. For the study at large: Induction with anti-thymocyte globulin, then tacrolimus and steroids for three to four years, was given to all recipients. General observations from the study: Researchers found GvH clones in recipient marrow, and some showed up first in ileum or blood.

Only one count was recorded for this clone. The antigen is unknown. In germline, CDR1 is MNHEY, CDR2 SVGAGI. With 7 bases removed from V and 6 bases from J, the gap between germline ends came to 10 bases. The CDR3 has 12 residues. Profiling relied on immunoSEQ multiplex PCR, and the TCRdb table lists in-frame clones only, not all of them. Of about 97,000 clones detected, 80% to 95% appear once; the ten largest clones hold about 16%. The sequenced sample was PBMCs, obtained about 460 days after intestinal transplant. V gene TRBV6-5 combines with J gene TRBJ1-5; the D is unclear. The TCR was taken from a human patient who received an intestinal transplant, so some T cells may come from the graft donor. CDR3 residues: CASKSGSQPQHF. The CDR3 region has the DNA TGTGCCAGCAAGAGCGGGAGTCAGCCCCAGCATTTT.